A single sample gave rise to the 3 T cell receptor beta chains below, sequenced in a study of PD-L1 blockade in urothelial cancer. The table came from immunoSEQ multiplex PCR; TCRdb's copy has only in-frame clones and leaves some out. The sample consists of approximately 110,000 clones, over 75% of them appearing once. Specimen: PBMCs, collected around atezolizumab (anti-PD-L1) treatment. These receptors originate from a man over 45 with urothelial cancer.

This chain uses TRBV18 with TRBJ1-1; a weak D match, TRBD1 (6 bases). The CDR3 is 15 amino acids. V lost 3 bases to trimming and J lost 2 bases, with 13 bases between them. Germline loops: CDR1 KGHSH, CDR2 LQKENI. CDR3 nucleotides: TGTGCCAGCTCACCCAGAGGGGGAACCAACACTGAAGCTTTCTTT. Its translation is CASSPRGGTNTEAFF.

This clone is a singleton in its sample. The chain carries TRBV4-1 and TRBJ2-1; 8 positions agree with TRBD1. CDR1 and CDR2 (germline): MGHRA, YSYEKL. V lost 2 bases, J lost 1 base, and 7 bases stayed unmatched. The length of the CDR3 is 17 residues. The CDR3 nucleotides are TGCGCCAGCAGCCAATGGTTCGGACAGGGTTCCTACAATGAGCAGTTCTTC. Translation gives CASSQWFGQGSYNEQFF.

The CDR3 is CASSPNPSGGQETQYF. In nucleotides, the CDR3 is TGCGCCAGCAGCCCGAATCCTAGCGGGGGCCAAGAGACCCAGTACTTC. This chain uses TRBV5-1 with TRBJ2-5, with TRBD2 matching over 10 bases. CDR1 and CDR2 (germline): SGHRS, YFSETQ. CDR3 size: 16 residues. J was trimmed by 1 base and V by 4 bases; bases with no gene match: 7.